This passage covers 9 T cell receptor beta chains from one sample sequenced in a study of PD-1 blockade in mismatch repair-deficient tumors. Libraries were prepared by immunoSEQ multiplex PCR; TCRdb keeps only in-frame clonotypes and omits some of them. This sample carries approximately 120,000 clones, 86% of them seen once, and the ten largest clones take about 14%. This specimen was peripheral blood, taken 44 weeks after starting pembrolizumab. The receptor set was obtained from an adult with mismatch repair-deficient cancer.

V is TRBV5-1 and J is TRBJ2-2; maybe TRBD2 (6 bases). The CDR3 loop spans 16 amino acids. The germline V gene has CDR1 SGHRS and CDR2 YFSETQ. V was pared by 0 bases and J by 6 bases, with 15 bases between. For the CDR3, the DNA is TGCGCCAGCAGCTTGGACTCTAACGGGAGAGCCGGGGAGCTGTTTTTT. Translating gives CASSLDSNGRAGELFF.

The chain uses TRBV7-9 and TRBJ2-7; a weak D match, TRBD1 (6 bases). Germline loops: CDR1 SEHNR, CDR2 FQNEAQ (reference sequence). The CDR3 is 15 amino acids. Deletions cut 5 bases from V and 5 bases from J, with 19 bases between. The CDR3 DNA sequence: TGTGCCAGCAGCCCCCGTACTTGGGGGCGGAACGAGCAGTACTTC. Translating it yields CASSPRTWGRNEQYF.

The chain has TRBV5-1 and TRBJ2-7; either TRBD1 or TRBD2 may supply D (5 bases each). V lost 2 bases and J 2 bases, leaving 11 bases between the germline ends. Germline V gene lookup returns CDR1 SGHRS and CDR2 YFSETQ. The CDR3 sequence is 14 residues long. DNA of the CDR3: TGCGCCAGCAGCTTCCCAGGGAGTACCTACGAGCAGTACTTC. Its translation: CASSFPGSTYEQYF. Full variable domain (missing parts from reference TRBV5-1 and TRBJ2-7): KAGVTQTPRYLIKTRGQQVTLSCSPISGHRSVSWYQQTPGQGLQFLFEYFSETQRNKGNFPGRFSGRQFSNSRSEMNVSTLELGDSALYLCASSFPGSTYEQYFGPGTRLTVT.

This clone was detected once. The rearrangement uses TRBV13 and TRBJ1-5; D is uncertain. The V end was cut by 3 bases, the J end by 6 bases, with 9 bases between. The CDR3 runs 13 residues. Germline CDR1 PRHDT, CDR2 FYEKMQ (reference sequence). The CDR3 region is CASSFGVGQPQHF. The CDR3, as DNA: TGTGCCAGCAGCTTCGGGGTAGGTCAGCCCCAGCATTTT.

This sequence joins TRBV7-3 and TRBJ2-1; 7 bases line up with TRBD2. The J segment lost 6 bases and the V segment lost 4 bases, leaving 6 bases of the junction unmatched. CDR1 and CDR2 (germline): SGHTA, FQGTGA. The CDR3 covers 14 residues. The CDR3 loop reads CASSSSGLANEQFF. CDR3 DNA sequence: TGTGCCAGCAGCTCTAGCGGACTGGCCAATGAGCAGTTCTTC. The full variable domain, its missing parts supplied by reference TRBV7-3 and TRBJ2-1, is GAGVSQTPSNKVTEKGKYVELRCDPISGHTALYWYRQSLGQGPEFLIYFQGTGAADDSGLPNDRFFAVRPEGSVSTLKIQRTERGDSAVYLCASSSSGLANEQFFGPGTRLTVL.

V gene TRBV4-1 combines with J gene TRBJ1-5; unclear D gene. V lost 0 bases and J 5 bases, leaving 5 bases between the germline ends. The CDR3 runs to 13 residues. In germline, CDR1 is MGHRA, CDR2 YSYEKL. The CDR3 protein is CASSQERDQPQHF. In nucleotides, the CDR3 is TGCGCCAGCAGCCAAGAGAGGGATCAGCCCCAGCATTTT.

DNA for the CDR3: TGTGCCAGCAGCGTATTGGGGGGCTCCTACGAGCAGTACTTC. Encoded protein: CASSVLGGSYEQYF. The rearrangement links TRBV9 to TRBJ2-7, with TRBD2 as a possible D gene (6 bases). The CDR3 is 14 residues long. Looked up from germline, CDR1 is SGDLS and CDR2 is YYNGEE. V was shortened by 1 base and J by 0 bases, with 8 bases between the two germline ends.

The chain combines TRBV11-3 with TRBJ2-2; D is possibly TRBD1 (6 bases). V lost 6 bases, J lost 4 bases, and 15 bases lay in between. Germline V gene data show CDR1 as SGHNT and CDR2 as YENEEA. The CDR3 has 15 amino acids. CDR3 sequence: CASSISGQSTGELFF. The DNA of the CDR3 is TGTGCCAGCAGTATAAGCGGACAGAGCACCGGGGAGCTGTTTTTT.

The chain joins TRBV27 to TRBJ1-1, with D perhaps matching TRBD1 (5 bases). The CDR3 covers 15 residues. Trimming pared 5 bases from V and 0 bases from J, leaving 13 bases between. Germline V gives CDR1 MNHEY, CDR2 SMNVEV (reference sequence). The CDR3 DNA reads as TGTGCCAGCAGTACCCTCGGACAAATGAACACTGAAGCTTTCTTT. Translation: CASSTLGQMNTEAFF.